This is a list of T cell receptor beta chains from one sample in a study of blood T cell repertoires in COVID-19. This table comes from immunoSEQ multiplex PCR, and its TCRdb copy is limited to in-frame clones, with some not included. Of approximately 50,000 clones in the sample, approximately 87% were seen once. The sample comprised peripheral blood. These receptors originate from a human donor in a cohort sampled during active COVID-19. The CDR3 runs from the conserved cysteine through the conserved F or W. The D gene is left open where the match is weak. Clone size, where shown, is once, few, many, or a class for clones that have expanded.

clone size | CDR3 length | D gene | J gene | V gene | CDR3 protein | CDR3 DNA
. | 17 | TRBD1 | TRBJ2-6 | TRBV5-1 | CASSFDRGGSGANVLTF | TGCGCCAGCAGCTTCGACAGGGGAGGCTCTGGGGCCAACGTCCTGACTTTC
. | 15 | . | TRBJ1-4 | TRBV7-2 | CASSLSGTTNEKLFF | TGTGCCAGCAGCTTAAGCGGGACCACTAATGAAAAACTGTTTTTT
. | 14 | TRBD1 | TRBJ2-7 | TRBV4-3 | CASSQGTGSKEQYF | TGCGCCAGCAGCCAGGGGACAGGGTCGAAAGAGCAGTACTTC
. | 12 | . | TRBJ1-2 | TRBV28 | CASSFGFQTALF | TGTGCCAGCAGTTTTGGTTTCCAGACAGCACTCTTC
. | 13 | . | TRBJ1-5 | TRBV30 | CAWSGTDEQPQHF | TGTGCCTGGAGTGGGACAGACGAACAGCCCCAGCATTTT
once | 13 | . | TRBJ1-2 | TRBV12-3/TRBV12-4 | CASSLGARAGYTF | TGTGCCAGCAGTTTAGGAGCGAGGGCTGGCTACACCTTC
. | 15 | TRBD1 | TRBJ2-7 | TRBV18 | CASSRETGGGYEQYF | TGTGCCAGCTCACGTGAGACAGGGGGAGGCTACGAGCAGTACTTC
. | 15 | . | TRBJ1-5 | TRBV11-2 | CASSRGGLSNQPQHF | TGTGCCAGCAGCCGGGGGGGACTGAGCAATCAGCCCCAGCATTTT
. | 13 | . | TRBJ1-2 | TRBV24-1 | CATSEWEYYGYTF | TGTGCCACCAGTGAATGGGAGTATTATGGCTACACCTTC
few | 13 | . | TRBJ1-2 | TRBV12-3/TRBV12-4 | CASRLPGSVGYTF | TGTGCCAGCAGATTACCGGGGAGTGTTGGCTACACCTTC
. | 14 | . | TRBJ2-7 | TRBV7-2 | CASSLERGSYEQYF | TGTGCCAGCAGCTTAGAAAGGGGCTCCTACGAGCAGTACTTC
once | 16 | TRBD1 | TRBJ1-1 | TRBV14 | CASSPWGQKPNTEAFF | TGTGCCAGCAGCCCCTGGGGACAGAAACCGAACACTGAAGCTTTCTTT
. | 13 | . | TRBJ2-5 | TRBV3-1/TRBV3-2 | CASSQAVQETQYF | TGTGCCAGCAGCCAGGCAGTCCAAGAGACCCAGTACTTC
. | 17 | TRBD1 | TRBJ1-5 | TRBV6-2/TRBV6-3 | CASSSVPGQGASGPQHF | TGTGCCAGCAGTTCTGTACCGGGACAGGGGGCTTCGGGACCCCAGCATTTT
. | 12 | . | TRBJ2-7 | TRBV5-4 | CASSLEGDEQYF | TGTGCCAGCAGCTTGGAAGGGGACGAGCAGTACTTC
. | 16 | . | TRBJ2-7 | TRBV7-2 | CASIPPAAGHSYEQYF | TGTGCCAGCATCCCACCCGCGGCGGGGCACTCCTACGAGCAGTACTTC
. | 18 | . | TRBJ1-5 | TRBV28 | CASSFYPLIAVGGQPQHF | TGTGCCAGCAGTTTTTATCCTCTGATCGCGGTAGGCGGTCAGCCCCAGCATTTT
. | 14 | TRBD1 | TRBJ1-2 | TRBV2 | CARATGAVMYGYTF | TGTGCCAGGGCGACAGGGGCCGTTATGTATGGCTACACCTTC
. | 12 | . | TRBJ1-2 | TRBV30 | CAENAGVYGYTF | TGTGCCGAGAATGCAGGCGTTTATGGCTACACCTTC
. | 14 | TRBD1 | TRBJ2-7 | TRBV28 | CASSSGQGGSGQYF | TGTGCCAGCAGTTCGGGACAGGGGGGGTCGGGGCAGTACTTC
. | 15 | . | TRBJ1-5 | TRBV3-1/TRBV3-2 | CASSQGYSRNQPQHF | TGTGCCAGCAGCCAAGGGTACTCGCGCAATCAGCCCCAGCATTTT
. | 13 | . | TRBJ1-3 | TRBV12-3/TRBV12-4 | CACRAGGRNTIYF | TGTGCCTGCCGGGCCGGAGGGAGAAACACCATATATTTT
. | 12 | . | TRBJ1-1 | TRBV2 | CASKPSGTEAFF | TGTGCCAGCAAACCATCCGGGACAGAAGCTTTCTTT
. | 15 | . | TRBJ2-7 | TRBV6-2/TRBV6-3 | CASSYERSTTSEQYF | TGTGCCAGCAGTTACGAGCGGTCCACTACCTCCGAGCAGTACTTC
. | 12 | . | TRBJ1-2 | TRBV7-9 | CASTTDSYGYTF | TGTGCCAGCACCACGGACAGCTATGGCTACACCTTC
few | 13 | . | TRBJ1-1 | TRBV5-8 | CASSLSVGTEAFF | TGTGCCAGCAGCTTGAGCGTGGGCACTGAAGCTTTCTTT